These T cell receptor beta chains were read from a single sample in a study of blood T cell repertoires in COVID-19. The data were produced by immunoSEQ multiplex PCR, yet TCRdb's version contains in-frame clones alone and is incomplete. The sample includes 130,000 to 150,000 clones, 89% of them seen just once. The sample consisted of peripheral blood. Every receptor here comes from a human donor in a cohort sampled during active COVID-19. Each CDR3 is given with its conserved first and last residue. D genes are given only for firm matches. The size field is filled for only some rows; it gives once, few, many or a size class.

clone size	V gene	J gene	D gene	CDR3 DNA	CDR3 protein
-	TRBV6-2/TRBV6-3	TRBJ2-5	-	TGTGCCAGCAGTCTCTACCGACAGCTCCAAGAGACCCAGTACTTC	CASSLYRQLQETQYF
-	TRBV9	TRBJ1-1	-	TGTGCCAGCAGCGTAGCAGGGTTGGATGAAGCTTTCTTT	CASSVAGLDEAFF
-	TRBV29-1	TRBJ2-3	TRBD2	TGCAGCGTCGGGCGGGGGGGACTGGGGGCAGATACGCAGTATTTT	CSVGRGGLGADTQYF
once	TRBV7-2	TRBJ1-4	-	TGTGCCAGCAGCTTAGGGGTGGGGGGTTCTGAAAAACTGTTTTTT	CASSLGVGGSEKLFF
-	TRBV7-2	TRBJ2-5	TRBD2	TGTGCCAGCAGCTTAGTCAGGACTAGCGGGAGATGGCAAGAGACCCAGTACTTC	CASSLVRTSGRWQETQYF
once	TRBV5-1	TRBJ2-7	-	TGCGCCAGCAGCGCGTTGTCCCAAACGGCGGGGGAGCAGTACTTC	CASSALSQTAGEQYF
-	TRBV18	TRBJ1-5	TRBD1	TGTGCCAGCTCACCGGGGACAGGGGACCAGCCCCAGCATTTT	CASSPGTGDQPQHF
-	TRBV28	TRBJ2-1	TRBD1	TGTGCCAGCAGTTCTATCAGGGGGCCTAGCTCCTACAATGAGCAGTTCTTC	CASSSIRGPSSYNEQFF
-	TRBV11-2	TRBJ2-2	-	TGTGCCAGCAGCTTAGCAGGGCGGGGCGCCGGGGAGCTGTTTTTT	CASSLAGRGAGELFF
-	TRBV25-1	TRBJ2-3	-	TGTGCCAGCAGTCAGGGGCCCACAGATACGCAGTATTTT	CASSQGPTDTQYF
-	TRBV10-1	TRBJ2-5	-	TGCGCCAGCAGTGATGTAGCCGGGAACCAAGAGACCCAGTACTTC	CASSDVAGNQETQYF
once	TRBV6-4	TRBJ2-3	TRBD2	TGTGCCAGCAGTGACTCGGGACTAGCGGGGGCCCCAGGTACGCAGTATTTT	CASSDSGLAGAPGTQYF
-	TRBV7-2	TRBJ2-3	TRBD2	TGTGCCAGCAGCTTAGCTAGCGGGGGGTCGGATACGCAGTATTTT	CASSLASGGSDTQYF
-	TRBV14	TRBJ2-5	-	TGTGCCAGCAGCCAAGCTATCGGGCTAGCGAGGGAGACCCAGTACTTC	CASSQAIGLARETQYF
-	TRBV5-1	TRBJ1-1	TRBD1	TGCGCCAGCAGCCAGGGGGTTCCGAACACTGAAGCTTTCTTT	CASSQGVPNTEAFF
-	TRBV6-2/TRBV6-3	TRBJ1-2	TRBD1	TGTGCCAGCAGTTACGGACAGGGGGCGCCTGGCTACACCTTC	CASSYGQGAPGYTF
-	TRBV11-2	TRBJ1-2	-	TGTGCCAGCAGCTTAGGGACAGTTGACTATGGCTACACCTTC	CASSLGTVDYGYTF
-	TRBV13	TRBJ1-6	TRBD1	TGTGCCAGCAGCCTCTTGGGACAGGGAGTTTCACCCCTCCACTTT	CASSLLGQGVSPLHF
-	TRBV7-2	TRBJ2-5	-	TGTGCCAGCAGCTTAGAACCCAGGGGAGAGACCCAGTACTTC	CASSLEPRGETQYF
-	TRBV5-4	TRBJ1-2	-	TGTGCCAGCAGCCTCTCGGCAGGGCTTCATGGCTACACCTTC	CASSLSAGLHGYTF